These T cell receptor beta chains were read from a single sample in a study of blood T cell repertoires in COVID-19. Assay used: immunoSEQ multiplex PCR; TCRdb lists only in-frame clones, some missing. The table lists about 210,000 clones, 65% to 90% of them singletons. The sample was peripheral blood. The receptors derive from a man aged 45 to 65 with active or convalescent COVID-19. Both conserved end residues are part of each CDR3. D genes are given only for firm matches. The size of a clone is reported for some rows only, either as once, few or many, or as a class for expanded clones.

clone size: -
J gene: TRBJ1-2
V gene: TRBV5-1
D gene: -
CDR3 protein: CASSSNFDSYGYTF
CDR3 DNA: TGCGCCAGCAGCTCGAACTTTGACAGCTATGGCTACACCTTC

clone size: -
J gene: TRBJ1-6
V gene: TRBV28
D gene: -
CDR3 protein: CASSQSPAELGGYSPLHF
CDR3 DNA: TGTGCCAGCAGCCAATCCCCCGCCGAACTAGGAGGTTATTCACCCCTCCACTTT

clone size: -
J gene: TRBJ1-5
V gene: TRBV9
D gene: -
CDR3 protein: CASSVARGDNQPQHF
CDR3 DNA: TGTGCCAGCAGCGTAGCACGGGGTGACAATCAGCCCCAGCATTTT

clone size: -
J gene: TRBJ2-7
V gene: TRBV28
D gene: TRBD2
CDR3 protein: CASGNGGEGSHEQYF
CDR3 DNA: TGTGCCAGCGGTAACGGGGGGGAGGGCTCCCACGAGCAGTACTTC

clone size: -
J gene: TRBJ1-6
V gene: TRBV11-1
D gene: -
CDR3 protein: CASSKQSSYNSPLHF
CDR3 DNA: TGTGCCAGCAGCAAACAGAGCTCCTATAATTCACCCCTCCACTTT

clone size: -
J gene: TRBJ2-4
V gene: TRBV4-1
D gene: -
CDR3 protein: CASSPEQGRGSKNIQYF
CDR3 DNA: TGCGCCAGCAGCCCAGAGCAGGGGCGCGGGAGCAAAAACATTCAGTACTTC

clone size: few
J gene: TRBJ2-4
V gene: TRBV7-8
D gene: TRBD2
CDR3 protein: CASSLGRESNIQYF
CDR3 DNA: TGTGCCAGCAGCTTAGGGCGGGAGTCAAACATTCAGTACTTC

clone size: -
J gene: TRBJ1-2
V gene: TRBV1
D gene: -
CDR3 protein: CTSSHSDRANYGYTF
CDR3 DNA: TGCACCAGCAGCCATTCGGACAGGGCGAACTATGGCTACACCTTC

clone size: -
J gene: TRBJ2-5
V gene: TRBV11-2
D gene: -
CDR3 protein: CASSLLALQETQYF
CDR3 DNA: TGTGCCAGCAGCTTACTAGCGTTACAAGAGACCCAGTACTTC

clone size: -
J gene: TRBJ2-1
V gene: TRBV4-3
D gene: -
CDR3 protein: CASSQDWGYADNEQFF
CDR3 DNA: TGCGCCAGCAGCCAAGATTGGGGCTATGCCGACAATGAGCAGTTCTTC